These 11 T cell receptor beta chains originate from one sample sequenced in a study of beta chain features in type 1 diabetes. Reverse transcribing all isolated RNA meant expressed TCRB transcripts were sequenced. Measured with immunoSEQ multiplex PCR; TCRdb has only the in-frame clones, and not every one. The data hold roughly 400,000 clones, with around 14% observed a single time. The sequenced sample was naive CD4+ T cells from blood. The receptors shown here come from a man younger than 45 in good health.

The J gene is TRBJ2-1, the V gene TRBV6-5; no clear D gene. Trimming left V 7 bases short and J 4 bases short, with 11 bases between. CDR1 is MNHEY and CDR2 is SVGAGI in the germline V gene. The CDR3 has 13 residues. In nucleotides, the CDR3 is TGTGCCAGCAACGGACCTTCTTACAATGAGCAGTTCTTC. Its protein is CASNGPSYNEQFF.

This clone turned up a few times. The chain links TRBV5-1 to TRBJ1-2, with D possibly matching TRBD1 (5 bases). The CDR3 sequence is 14 residues long. From germline, CDR1 is SGHRS and CDR2 YFSETQ. V was shortened by 0 bases and J by 4 bases, with 10 bases between the two germline ends. The CDR3 bases are TGCGCCAGCAGCTTGGGACAGCTCTTCTATGGCTACACCTTC. It translates to CASSLGQLFYGYTF.

J is TRBJ2-7 and V is TRBV6-5, with D hard to call. The ends were cut back, 6 bases at V and 2 bases at J, with 8 bases in the middle. The germline gives CDR1 MNHEY, CDR2 SVGAGI. The CDR3 contains 12 residues. CDR3 amino acids: CASSPGTYEQYV. CDR3 in DNA: TGTGCCAGCAGCCCAGGAACCTACGAGCAGTACGTC.

The rearrangement uses TRBV6-5 and TRBJ2-3; D not certain. V lost 1 base and J 6 bases, leaving 5 bases between the germline ends. Germline values: CDR1 MNHEY, CDR2 SVGAGI. The CDR3 is 12 residues long. The CDR3 loop is CASSYFGDTQYF. DNA for the CDR3: TGTGCCAGCAGTTACTTCGGCGATACGCAGTATTTT.

The gene calls are TRBV30 and TRBJ1-2, with TRBD1 matching 7 bases. The CDR3 is 12 amino acids. Looked up from germline, CDR1 is GTSNPN and CDR2 is SVGIG (reference sequence). CDR3 bases: TGTGTTTGGGGGACAGCTAACTATGGCTACACCTTC. Protein: CVWGTANYGYTF.

There are a few counts of this clone. The chain couples TRBV5-4 to TRBJ2-3; 13 bases are shared with TRBD2. In germline, CDR1 is SGHNT, CDR2 YYREEE (reference sequence). Unmatched junction bases numbered 2, after V lost 4 bases and J lost 3 bases. The CDR3 covers 15 residues. The CDR3 DNA is TGTGCCAGCAGCCGGGGACTAGCGGGGACAGATACGCAGTATTTT. This sequence encodes CASSRGLAGTDTQYF.

This clone was found a few times. The V gene is TRBV6-6, the J gene TRBJ2-5, with D perhaps assigned TRBD1 or TRBD2 (6 bases each). In germline, CDR1 is MNHNY, CDR2 SVGAGI (reference sequence). Trimming removed 5 bases from V and 4 bases from J, with 17 bases in between. The CDR3 length is 15 residues. The CDR3 loop reads CASSRVGGPGETQYF. In DNA, the CDR3 is TGTGCCAGCAGTCGAGTCGGGGGCCCGGGAGAGACCCAGTACTTC.

This clone occurred a few times. V usage is TRBV10-3 and J usage is TRBJ2-1; D tentatively fits TRBD1 or TRBD2 (5 bases each). Germline-derived CDR1 and CDR2 are ENHRY and SYGVKD. CDR3 length: 15 residues. V was clipped by 0 bases and J by 7 bases, with 13 bases between them. Here the CDR3 DNA reads TGTGCCATCAGTGAGTCGGGGGTCGGTGCGAATGAGCAGTTCTTC. It translates to CAISESGVGANEQFF.

This clone showed up just a few times. The J gene is TRBJ2-1, the V gene TRBV29-1; 9 bases are a match to TRBD2. Germline CDR1 is SQVTM and CDR2 is ANQGSEA. CDR3 size: 15 residues. V dropped 4 bases and J dropped 0; count of bases not matched to a gene: 4. The CDR3 nucleotides read TGCAGCGTTGCAGGCGGGAGGGACTCCTACAATGAGCAGTTCTTC. Amino acids: CSVAGGRDSYNEQFF.

The chain uses TRBV2 and TRBJ2-5; D might be TRBD2 (5 bases). The CDR3 sequence is 13 residues long. With 4 bases removed from V and 5 bases from J, the gap between germline ends came to 11 bases. Germline V gene sequence: CDR1 SNHLY, CDR2 FYNNEI. CDR3 in amino acids: CASSGSSLETQYF. The CDR3 nucleotides read TGTGCCAGCAGTGGGTCTAGCTTGGAGACCCAGTACTTC.

In regard to this clone: Other nucleotide sequences from this sample produce the same CDR3. The V and J genes are TRBV7-2 and TRBJ2-4; D not certain. Trimming removed 1 base from V and 3 bases from J, with 4 bases in between. Germline V gene sequence: CDR1 SGHTA, CDR2 FQGNSA. This CDR3 has 13 amino acids. CDR3 amino acids: CASSLEGKNIQYF. CDR3 DNA sequence: TGTGCCAGCAGCTTAGAGGGCAAAAACATTCAGTACTTC.